These T cell receptor beta chains were read from a single sample in a study of T cell repertoires in cytomegalovirus infection. MiXCR, applied by TCRdb to the reads, yields one record per CDR3 protein. Of around 300,000 distinct CDR3 sequences listed, 8% to 9.5% are singletons. Sequences were obtained from PBMCs. These receptor sequences come from a human donor in good health (CMV status not recorded). Some clones in this sample may be carry-over from other donors' samples. Both conserved end residues are part of each CDR3. Fields, in order: D gene, J gene, clone size, V gene, CDR3 protein, CDR3 DNA. The D gene is left open where the match is weak. Expanded clones are given a class, and other clones once, few, many or no size at all.

d_gene: TRBD2
j_gene: TRBJ2-3
abundance: many
v_gene: TRBV7-8
CDR3aa: CASSSLAGGTQYF
CDR3nt: TGTGCCAGCAGCTCTTTAGCGGGGGGTACGCAGTATTTT

d_gene: .
j_gene: TRBJ2-1
abundance: .
v_gene: TRBV24-1
CDR3aa: CATSDLGGKQFF
CDR3nt: TGTGCCACCAGTGATTTGGGAGGAAAGCAGTTCTTC

d_gene: TRBD1
j_gene: TRBJ2-7
abundance: .
v_gene: TRBV20-1
CDR3aa: CSARDEGASYEQYF
CDR3nt: TGCAGTGCTAGAGACGAGGGGGCCTCCTACGAGCAGTACTTC

d_gene: .
j_gene: TRBJ1-4
abundance: .
v_gene: TRBV12-3/TRBV12-4
CDR3aa: CASSFFRVGSALRDEKLFF
CDR3nt: TGTGCCAGCAGTTTTTTTCGGGTTGGTTCAGCGTTGCGGGATGAAAAACTGTTTTTT

d_gene: TRBD2
j_gene: TRBJ2-3
abundance: many
v_gene: TRBV7-2
CDR3aa: CASSLLAGSTDTQYF
CDR3nt: TGTGCCAGCAGCTTACTAGCGGGGAGCACAGATACGCAGTATTTT

d_gene: TRBD2
j_gene: TRBJ2-1
abundance: .
v_gene: TRBV7-6
CDR3aa: CASSSPPGTSGGKNNEQFF
CDR3nt: TGTGCCAGCAGCTCCCCACCCGGGACTAGCGGGGGAAAAAACAATGAGCAGTTCTTC

d_gene: .
j_gene: TRBJ1-2
abundance: .
v_gene: TRBV6-4
CDR3aa: CASSDSTDSPNYGYTF
CDR3nt: TGTGCCAGCAGTGACTCGACCGACAGCCCTAACTATGGCTACACCTTC

d_gene: TRBD1
j_gene: TRBJ2-1
abundance: .
v_gene: TRBV19
CDR3aa: CASRARGTGSYNEQFF
CDR3nt: TGTGCCAGTAGGGCCAGGGGGACGGGCTCCTACAATGAGCAGTTCTTC

d_gene: TRBD2
j_gene: TRBJ2-1
abundance: many
v_gene: TRBV7-8
CDR3aa: CASSLAIAGLYNEQFF
CDR3nt: TGTGCCAGCAGCTTAGCCATAGCGGGGCTCTACAATGAGCAGTTCTTC

d_gene: TRBD2
j_gene: TRBJ2-2
abundance: few
v_gene: TRBV12-3/TRBV12-4
CDR3aa: CASSPHHGTSGRMGDTGELFF
CDR3nt: TGTGCCAGCAGTCCACACCACGGGACTAGCGGGAGAATGGGTGACACCGGGGAGCTGTTTTTT

d_gene: .
j_gene: TRBJ2-7
abundance: .
v_gene: TRBV28
CDR3aa: CASSFGNLASEQYF
CDR3nt: TGTGCCAGCAGTTTTGGGAATCTAGCTTCCGAGCAGTACTTC

d_gene: .
j_gene: TRBJ2-5
abundance: many
v_gene: TRBV7-6
CDR3aa: CASGRAEGETQYF
CDR3nt: TGTGCCAGCGGTCGGGCGGAAGGGGAGACCCAGTACTTC

d_gene: .
j_gene: TRBJ1-1
abundance: many
v_gene: TRBV7-9
CDR3aa: CASSWGGMNTEAFF
CDR3nt: TGTGCCAGCAGCTGGGGCGGCATGAACACTGAAGCTTTCTTT

d_gene: .
j_gene: TRBJ1-4
abundance: few
v_gene: TRBV7-2
CDR3aa: CASSLNTGKLFF
CDR3nt: TGTGCCAGCAGCTTAAATACAGGAAAACTGTTTTTT

d_gene: .
j_gene: TRBJ2-3
abundance: many
v_gene: TRBV6-1
CDR3aa: CASTLADTQYF
CDR3nt: TGTGCCAGCACCCTGGCCGATACGCAGTATTTT

d_gene: .
j_gene: TRBJ2-7
abundance: .
v_gene: TRBV11-2
CDR3aa: CASSPLRGTRTYEQYF
CDR3nt: TGTGCCAGCAGCCCGCTAAGGGGGACGCGAACCTACGAGCAGTACTTC

d_gene: TRBD2
j_gene: TRBJ2-3
abundance: many
v_gene: TRBV7-2
CDR3aa: CASSLRLAGNTDTQYF
CDR3nt: TGTGCCAGCAGCCTCAGACTAGCGGGAAACACAGATACGCAGTATTTT

d_gene: .
j_gene: TRBJ2-2
abundance: few
v_gene: TRBV19
CDR3aa: CASSPSANTGELFF
CDR3nt: TGTGCCAGTAGTCCTAGCGCTAACACCGGGGAGCTGTTTTTT

d_gene: .
j_gene: TRBJ1-3
abundance: many
v_gene: TRBV7-7
CDR3aa: CASSLGAPGSGNTIYF
CDR3nt: TGTGCCAGCAGCTTAGGAGCACCAGGCTCTGGAAACACCATATATTTT

d_gene: .
j_gene: TRBJ1-6
abundance: .
v_gene: TRBV28
CDR3aa: CASSFRRANSPLHF
CDR3nt: TGTGCCAGCAGTTTCAGGAGAGCCAATTCACCCCTCCACTTT

d_gene: TRBD2
j_gene: TRBJ2-1
abundance: .
v_gene: TRBV10-3
CDR3aa: CAISSLAGVGEMKQFF
CDR3nt: TGTGCCATCAGCTCCTTAGCGGGAGTAGGGGAAATGAAGCAGTTCTTC

d_gene: .
j_gene: TRBJ1-1
abundance: .
v_gene: TRBV7-3
CDR3aa: CASSQGRINTEAFF
CDR3nt: TGTGCCAGCAGCCAGGGACGGATAAACACTGAAGCTTTCTTT

d_gene: TRBD1
j_gene: TRBJ1-1
abundance: many
v_gene: TRBV7-9
CDR3aa: CASSSSRDRVKRGNTEAFF
CDR3nt: TGTGCCAGCAGCTCATCCCGGGACAGGGTGAAAAGGGGCAACACTGAAGCTTTCTTT

d_gene: .
j_gene: TRBJ1-4
abundance: .
v_gene: TRBV18
CDR3aa: CASSPVVSTNEKLFF
CDR3nt: TGTGCCAGCTCACCAGTTGTTTCAACTAATGAAAAACTGTTTTTT